This T cell receptor beta chain was sequenced in a study of Graves' ophthalmopathy and Graves' hyperthyroidism. Diagnostic conclusions were grounded in clinical symptoms, serum thyroxine, TRAb, thyroid ultrasound and orbital computed tomography. General study points: A 13-signature model separated ophthalmopathy from stable hyperthyroidism, reaching about 88% sensitivity and roughly 81% specificity cross-validated. It was with 70.59% sensitivity and around 72% specificity that the model predicted ophthalmopathy progression. Most expanded thyroid clonotypes above 0.001 frequency also appeared in blood.

Using RNA transcripts, the TCR beta CDR3 regions were amplified. First-round RT-PCR relied on HTBI primers, and a second-round multiplex PCR came next. TCRdb reprocessed the multiplex PCR reads with MiXCR, giving one entry per CDR3 protein. The sample carries 660,000 or so distinct CDR3 sequences, about two fifths recorded once. This clonotype was seen more than once but under ten times. Its target is unknown. The source is an adult man with Graves' ophthalmopathy. Sequenced: peripheral blood.

For the CDR3, the DNA is TGCGCCAGCAGCCAAGGTAAAGGGCTCTCTGGGGCCAACGTCCTGACTTTC. Residues: CASSQGKGLSGANVLTF. The V and J genes are TRBV4-1 and TRBJ2-6, with D unclear. The germline V gene encodes CDR1 MGHRA and CDR2 YSYEKL. The CDR3 runs to 17 residues. V lost 1 base, J lost 0 bases, and 10 bases lay in between.